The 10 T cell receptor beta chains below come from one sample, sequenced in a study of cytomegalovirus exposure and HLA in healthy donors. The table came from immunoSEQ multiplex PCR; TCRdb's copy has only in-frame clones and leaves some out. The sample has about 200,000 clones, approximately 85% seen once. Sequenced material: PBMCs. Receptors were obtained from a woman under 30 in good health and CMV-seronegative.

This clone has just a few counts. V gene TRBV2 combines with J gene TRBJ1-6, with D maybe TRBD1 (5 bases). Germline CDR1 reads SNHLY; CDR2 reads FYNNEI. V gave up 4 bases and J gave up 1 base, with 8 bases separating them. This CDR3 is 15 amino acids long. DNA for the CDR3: TGTGCCAGCAGTGGTTCAGGGTCCTATAATTCACCCCTCCACTTT. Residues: CASSGSGSYNSPLHF.

The CDR3 protein is CASRRTGGGSEKLFF. CDR3 bases: TGTGCCAGCAGACGAACAGGGGGAGGGAGTGAAAAACTGTTTTTT. V gene TRBV2 combines with J gene TRBJ1-4, with TRBD1 matching over 8 bases. This CDR3 has 15 residues. V shed 6 bases and J 7 bases; nucleotides not matched to a gene: 10. CDR1 SNHLY and CDR2 FYNNEI come from the germline V gene.

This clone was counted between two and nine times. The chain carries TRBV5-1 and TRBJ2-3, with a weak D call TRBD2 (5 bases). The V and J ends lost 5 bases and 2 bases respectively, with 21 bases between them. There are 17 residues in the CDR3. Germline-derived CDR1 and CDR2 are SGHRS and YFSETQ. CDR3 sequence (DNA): TGCGCCAGCAGTCCCCCCGGAGCGGTCTATGACACAGATACGCAGTATTTT. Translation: CASSPPGAVYDTDTQYF.

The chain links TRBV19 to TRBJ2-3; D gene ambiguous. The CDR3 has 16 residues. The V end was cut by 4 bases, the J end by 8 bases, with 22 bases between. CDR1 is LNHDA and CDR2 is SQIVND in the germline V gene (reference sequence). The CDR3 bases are TGTGCCAGTAGTACCCTACCCGGGTTCTCGGGTGTTACGCAGTATTTT. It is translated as CASSTLPGFSGVTQYF.

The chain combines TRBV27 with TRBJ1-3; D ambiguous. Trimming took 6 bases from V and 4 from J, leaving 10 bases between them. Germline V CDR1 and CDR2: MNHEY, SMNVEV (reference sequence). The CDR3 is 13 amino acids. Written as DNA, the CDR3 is TGTGCCAGCAGCCGGGTGAGAGGAAACACCATATATTTT. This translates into CASSRVRGNTIYF.

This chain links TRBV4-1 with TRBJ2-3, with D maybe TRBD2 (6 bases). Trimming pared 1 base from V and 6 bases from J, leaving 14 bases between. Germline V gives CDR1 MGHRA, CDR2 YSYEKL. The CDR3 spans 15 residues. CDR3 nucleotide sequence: TGCGCCAGCAGCCAAGTCGGGGGTCGATCCGATACGCAGTATTTT. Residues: CASSQVGGRSDTQYF.

The CDR3 is CASSRTGGYQPQHF. Written as DNA, the CDR3 is TGTGCCAGCAGCCGAACAGGGGGCTATCAGCCCCAGCATTTT. The chain couples TRBV6-6 to TRBJ1-5; 9 nucleotides line up with TRBD1. In germline, CDR1 is MNHNY, CDR2 SVGAGI (reference sequence). The CDR3 extends over 14 amino acids. V lost 6 bases and J lost 5; bases outside the gene matches: 5.

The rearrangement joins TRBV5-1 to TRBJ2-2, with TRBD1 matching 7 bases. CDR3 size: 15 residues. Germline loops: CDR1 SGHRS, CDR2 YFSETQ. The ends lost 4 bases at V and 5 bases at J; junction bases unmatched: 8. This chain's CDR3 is CASSDGQVLTGELFF. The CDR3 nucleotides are TGCGCCAGCAGCGACGGACAGGTTCTTACCGGGGAGCTGTTTTTT.

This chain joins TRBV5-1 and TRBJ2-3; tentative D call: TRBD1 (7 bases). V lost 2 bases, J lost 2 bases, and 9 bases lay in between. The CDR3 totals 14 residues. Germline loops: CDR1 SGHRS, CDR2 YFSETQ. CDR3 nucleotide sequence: TGCGCCAGCAGCTTCAGGGGGGACACAGATACGCAGTATTTT. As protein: CASSFRGDTDTQYF.

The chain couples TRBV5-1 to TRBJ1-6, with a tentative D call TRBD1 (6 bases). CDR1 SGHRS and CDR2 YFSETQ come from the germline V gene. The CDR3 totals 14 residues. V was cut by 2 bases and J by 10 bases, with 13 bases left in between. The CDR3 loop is CASSFRQEQSPLHF. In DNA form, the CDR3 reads TGCGCCAGCAGCTTTCGACAGGAACAATCACCCCTCCACTTT.